This TCR beta chain was recorded in a study of T-cell reconstitution after alpha-beta-depleted transplantation in children. This clonotype was counted ten times or more. Unique molecular identifiers were incorporated into the prepared TCRbeta library. MiXCR, run by TCRdb on the PCR reads, gives a single entry per CDR3 protein. This sample has a few hundred thousand distinct CDR3 sequences, with 25% to 30% found just once. Germline CDR1 DFQATT, CDR2 SNEGSKA (reference sequence). The V end was cut by 0 bases, the J end by 3 bases, with 15 bases between. This CDR3 has 16 amino acids. Specimen: PBMCs, collected before TCRalphabeta/CD19-depleted stem cell transplant. The TCR sequence derives from a boy younger than two with Wiskott-Aldrich syndrome, due to receive a stem cell transplant. The genes are TRBV20-1 and TRBJ2-1; D may be TRBD2 (5 bases). CDR3 protein: CSARDLSAGLYNEQFF. CDR3 in DNA: TGCAGTGCTAGAGATCTTTCGGCAGGACTCTACAATGAGCAGTTCTTC.